This T cell receptor beta chain was retrieved from a study of blood T cell repertoires in COVID-19. Assay used: immunoSEQ multiplex PCR; TCRdb lists only in-frame clones, some missing. Of 210,000 or so clones listed, about 90% are singletons. Individuals drawn from 20 to 25 US areas were about 18 to 89 years old. Participant-reported clinical history was the basis for cohort assignment. Participants classified as exposed had met a COVID-19 case within 2 weeks before study entry. Trimming pared 2 bases from V and 2 bases from J, leaving 7 bases between. CDR1 SGHAT and CDR2 FQNNGV come from the germline V gene. CDR3 length equals 14 residues.

The clonotype originates from a woman in her 30s who had been exposed to COVID-19. This chain connects TRBV11-2 to TRBJ1-3; no clear D. Sequencing was performed on PBMCs or T cells enriched from blood (not recorded which). The CDR3, as DNA: TGTGCCAGCAGCTTATCTCTCGCTGGAAACACCATATATTTT. It is translated as CASSLSLAGNTIYF. The variable domain in full, completed from reference TRBV11-2 and TRBJ1-3, reads EAGVAQSPRYKIIEKRQSVAFWCNPISGHATLYWYQQILGQGPKLLIQFQNNGVVDDSQLPKDRFSAERLKGVDSTLKIQPAKLEDSAVYLCASSLSLAGNTIYFGEGSWLTVV.